These 17 T cell receptor beta chains were all obtained from the same sample, sequenced in a study of immune reconstitution after stem cell transplant in scleroderma (dated by TCRdb to about 2017). The library came from RT-PCR. The reads were generated on an Illumina MiSeq. TCRdb took the public reads, trimmed them with fastp at Q25, ran MiXCR for clone calling and kept in-frame beta chains. Every CDR3 protein is listed once, alongside the most common genes and DNA of its rows. Across this sample there are around 3,000 distinct CDR3 sequences, with around 8.1% seen only once. The ten largest make up approximately 10% of the sample. The specimen was collected before or after autologous hematopoietic stem cell transplantation (not recorded which). The receptors were sampled from a female donor with systemic sclerosis.

This clonotype was observed a few times. The chain recombines TRBV29-1 with TRBJ1-2; tentatively, D is TRBD1 (6 bases). Per the germline V gene, CDR1 is SQVTM and CDR2 is ANQGSEA. V was pared by 5 bases and J by 0 bases, with 13 bases between. This CDR3 contains 14 residues. The CDR3 DNA reads as TGCAGCGTTCGGACAGCGACCTCTAACTATGGCTACACCTTC. Translated: CSVRTATSNYGYTF.

The chain has TRBV7-2 and TRBJ1-2; D uncertain. The CDR3 has 12 amino acids. Trimming took off 1 base at V and 5 bases at J, with 5 bases between the two ends. Germline lookup yields CDR1 SGHTA and CDR2 FQGNSA. CDR3 in amino acids: CASSLEEYGYTF. The DNA for the CDR3 is TGTGCCAGCAGCTTAGAGGAATATGGCTACACCTTC.

This clonotype is termed medium-sized. The rearrangement joins TRBV5-1 to TRBJ1-1; D is possibly TRBD1 (6 bases). Per the germline V gene, CDR1 is SGHRS and CDR2 is YFSETQ. This CDR3 contains 16 residues. V dropped 2 bases and J dropped 1 base, with 15 bases sitting between them. The CDR3 protein is CASSFVGTTSNTEAFF. The CDR3 bases are TGCGCCAGCAGCTTCGTCGGGACAACTTCGAACACTGAAGCTTTCTTT. Full variable domain (outside the CDR3, taken from reference TRBV5-1 and TRBJ1-1): KAGVTQTPRYLIKTRGQQVTLSCSPISGHRSVSWYQQTPGQGLQFLFEYFSETQRNKGNFPGRFSGRQFSNSRSEMNVSTLELGDSALYLCASSFVGTTSNTEAFFGQGTRLTVV.

Only one count was recorded for this clonotype. A read error may be the cause here, since a much bigger clone is one base away. The CDR3 nucleotides read TGTGCCACCAGCAGCCGGGGCTCTAATGAAAAACTGTTTTTT. Translation gives CATSSRGSNEKLFF. This chain joins TRBV15 and TRBJ1-4; a weak D match, TRBD1 (5 bases). V was pared by 3 bases and J by 3 bases, with 8 bases between. The CDR3 extends over 14 amino acids. Germline lookup yields CDR1 LNHNV and CDR2 YYDKDF (reference sequence). The full variable domain, its missing parts supplied by reference TRBV15 and TRBJ1-4, is DAMVIQNPRYQVTQFGKPVTLSCSQTLNHNVMYWYQQKSSQAPKLLFHYYDKDFNNEADTPDNFQSRRPNTSFCFLDIRSPGLGDTAMYLCATSSRGSNEKLFFGSGTQLSVL.

The chain employs TRBV29-1 and TRBJ2-7, with D possibly TRBD1 on 6 matching bases. CDR3 length: 13 residues. Germline V gives CDR1 SQVTM, CDR2 ANQGSEA. The V and J ends lost 7 bases and 2 bases respectively, with 15 bases between them. In nucleotides, the CDR3 is TGCAGCGCCCTCACAGGGAGAACCTACGAGCAGTACTTC. Residues: CSALTGRTYEQYF.

This clonotype was detected a few times. V is TRBV5-1 and J is TRBJ2-2; D may be TRBD1 or TRBD2 (5 bases each). Deletions cut 1 base from V and 5 bases from J, with 15 bases between. Germline loops: CDR1 SGHRS, CDR2 YFSETQ. CDR3 size: 16 residues. The CDR3 sequence: CASSLSGTRPTGELFF. The CDR3 nucleotides are TGCGCCAGCAGCTTGTCCGGGACCAGGCCAACCGGGGAGCTGTTTTTT.

This clonotype is large within its sample. The chain recombines TRBV7-9 with TRBJ1-1; D gene unclear. This CDR3 region has 11 residues. The germline V and J ends were trimmed by 2 bases and 7 bases, with 5 bases remaining between them. Germline CDR1 reads SEHNR; CDR2 reads FQNEAQ (reference sequence). This CDR3 reads CASSLYGEAFF. The CDR3 DNA reads as TGTGCCAGCAGCTTATACGGTGAAGCTTTCTTT. Combining the CDR3 with reference TRBV7-9 and TRBJ1-1 gives the whole variable domain DTGVSQNPRHKITKRGQNVTFRCDPISEHNRLYWYRQTLGQGPEFLTYFQNEAQLEKSRLLSDRFSAERPKGSFSTLEIQRTEQGDSAMYLCASSLYGEAFFGQGTRLTVV.

This clonotype was counted between two and nine times. J is TRBJ1-5 and V is TRBV7-8, with TRBD1 matching over 7 bases. The CDR3 contains 16 residues. After removal of 1 base from V and 1 base from J, the junction contained 4 bases not matched to a gene. Germline V CDR1 and CDR2: SGHVS, FQNEAQ. CDR3 region: CASSLVQGGSNQPQHF. The CDR3 region has the DNA TGTGCCAGCAGCTTAGTCCAGGGGGGAAGCAATCAGCCCCAGCATTTT.

The V and J genes are TRBV21-1 and TRBJ1-4. TRBV21-1 is a pseudogene segment. CDR3 length: 15 residues. The CDR3 nucleotides are TGTGCCAGCAGCATCACGGTTAAGAGCGATGAAAAACTGTTTTTT. Translating gives CASSITVKSDEKLFF.

This clonotype is medium-sized within its sample. V is TRBV5-1 and J is TRBJ2-3; 8 bases align to TRBD2. With 0 bases clipped from V and 6 bases from J, the junction kept 6 bases outside the gene matches. The CDR3 has 15 amino acids. Germline assignment: CDR1 SGHRS and CDR2 YFSETQ. The CDR3 region is CASSLEAGAGDTQYF. CDR3 sequence (DNA): TGCGCCAGCAGCTTGGAAGCGGGGGCCGGGGATACGCAGTATTTT.

This clonotype is deemed medium-sized. The chain employs TRBV29-1 and TRBJ2-1, with D possibly called TRBD1 or TRBD2 (7 bases each). Germline V lookup: CDR1 SQVTM, CDR2 ANQGSEA. Trimming shortened V by 7 bases and J by 1 base, and 17 bases separated the two germline ends. The CDR3 spans 15 residues. The CDR3 region is CSGYAGGESYNEQFF. The CDR3 region has the DNA TGCAGCGGCTACGCAGGGGGGGAGTCCTACAATGAGCAGTTCTTC.

This clonotype was detected a few times. In DNA form, the CDR3 reads TGTGCCAGCAGAGCGGGGTGGTTCCAGTTCTTC. It translates to CASRAGWFQFF. This chain links TRBV25-1 with TRBJ2-1, with TRBD2 matching over 7 bases. The V and J ends lost 6 bases and 13 bases, in that order; junction bases with no gene match: 6. Germline V lookup: CDR1 MGHDK, CDR2 SYGVNS. CDR3 length equals 11 residues.

The chain has TRBV27 and TRBJ2-6; possible D gene TRBD2, 6 bases. With 5 bases removed from V and 0 bases from J, the gap between germline ends came to 14 bases. The CDR3 consists of 17 residues. Germline-derived CDR1 and CDR2 are MNHEY and SMNVEV (reference sequence). CDR3 DNA sequence: TGTGCCAGCAGTCCCTTTCCCGGGGGCTCTGGGGCCAACGTCCTGACTTTC. Translating gives CASSPFPGGSGANVLTF.

This clonotype qualifies as medium-sized. This chain links TRBV5-1 with TRBJ1-3; 7 bases map to TRBD1. The CDR3 length is 17 residues. The V gene's germline CDR1 is SGHRS and CDR2 YFSETQ. J lost 5 bases, V lost 2 bases, and 13 bases had no gene match. The CDR3 DNA sequence: TGCGCCAGCAGCTTCTCGGTTCTCGGACAGGCAAGAAACACCATATATTTT. Its translation: CASSFSVLGQARNTIYF.

By share of the sample, this clonotype is medium-sized. The chain carries TRBV23-1 and TRBJ1-4; no reliable D call. TRBV23-1 is an ORF; its function is uncertain. The V end was cut by 1 base, the J end by 8 bases, with 14 bases between. This CDR3 comprises 15 residues. The CDR3 nucleotides read TGCGCCAGCAGTCAATATGGGCAGGCGGGGGAAAAACTGTTTTTT. This codes for CASSQYGQAGEKLFF.

By sample fraction, this clonotype is medium-sized. The gene calls are TRBV5-1 and TRBJ2-7; the match to TRBD1 covers 11 bases. V lost 5 bases and J lost 4; bases outside the gene matches: 8. Per germline, CDR1 SGHRS and CDR2 YFSETQ. This CDR3 has 15 residues. CDR3 sequence: CASSLGQGAPYEQYF. The DNA for the CDR3 is TGCGCCAGCAGTCTTGGACAGGGGGCGCCGTACGAGCAGTACTTC. Variable domain in full (rest from reference TRBV5-1 and TRBJ2-7): KAGVTQTPRYLIKTRGQQVTLSCSPISGHRSVSWYQQTPGQGLQFLFEYFSETQRNKGNFPGRFSGRQFSNSRSEMNVSTLELGDSALYLCASSLGQGAPYEQYFGPGTRLTVT.

This clonotype is labeled as medium-sized (0.01 to 0.1%). The chain is built from TRBV20-1 and TRBJ1-5; 9 bases fit TRBD1. The ends lost 5 bases at V and 3 bases at J; junction bases unmatched: 8. Germline V gene data show CDR1 as DFQATT and CDR2 as SNEGSKA (reference sequence). The CDR3 loop spans 15 amino acids. Written as DNA, the CDR3 is TGCAGTGCTCCCGACAGGGGGGCCTCCAATCAGCCCCAGCATTTT. Amino acids: CSAPDRGASNQPQHF.